These 27 T cell receptor beta chains came from one sample sequenced in a study of blood T cell repertoires in COVID-19 (dated by TCRdb to 2019 to 2021). Library prep was done by the immunoSEQ multiplex PCR assay. The source is immuneACCESS, and TCRdb retained only in-frame sequences with V and J called. Part of the clones is not carried over; for the studies checked, unresolved V genes explain less than half of this, and the remainder is unexplained. A total of tens of thousands of clones appear in this sample, over 75% of them only once. The top ten constitute roughly 30% of the sample. Sequencing used peripheral blood. These receptors were taken from a man between 60 and 75 years old with COVID-19, enrolled during active disease.

The genes are TRBV7-8 and TRBJ2-7; 14 bases map to TRBD2. This CDR3 spans 16 amino acids. Germline CDR1 and CDR2: SGHVS and FQNEAQ. J was trimmed by 4 bases and V by 1 base; bases with no gene match: 3. CDR3 protein: CASSLGGTSGGYEQYF. Written as DNA, the CDR3 is TGTGCCAGCAGCTTAGGAGGGACTAGCGGGGGTTACGAGCAGTACTTC.

V is TRBV7-8 and J is TRBJ2-7; perhaps TRBD1 as D (6 bases). Germline V gene lookup returns CDR1 SGHVS and CDR2 FQNEAQ. V was shortened by 4 bases and J by 2 bases, with 18 bases between the two germline ends. CDR3 size: 16 residues. The CDR3 region has the DNA TGTGCCAGCAGCTCCCAAAGAGTCACAGGGCCCTACGAGCAGTACTTC. Translating it yields CASSSQRVTGPYEQYF.

V gene TRBV5-5 combines with J gene TRBJ2-3; 7 positions match TRBD2. From germline, CDR1 is SGHKS and CDR2 YYEKEE (reference sequence). The CDR3 covers 15 residues. V was pared by 7 bases and J by 2 bases, with 10 bases of the junction left unmatched. CDR3 protein: CASCHLAGLTDTQYF. The CDR3 region has the DNA TGTGCCAGCTGCCACTTAGCGGGCCTCACAGATACGCAGTATTTT.

The chain has TRBV2 and TRBJ1-5; 10 bases are shared with TRBD1. The CDR3 is made up of 15 amino acids. Germline V gene sequence: CDR1 SNHLY, CDR2 FYNNEI. After removal of 7 bases from V and 5 bases from J, the junction contained 8 bases not matched to a gene. This chain's CDR3 is CASNRGGTGDQPQHF. The CDR3 coding sequence is TGTGCCAGCAACCGAGGGGGGACAGGGGATCAGCCCCAGCATTTT.

The rearrangement links TRBV5-1 to TRBJ2-4, with a tentative D call TRBD1 (5 bases). In germline, CDR1 is SGHRS, CDR2 YFSETQ. Trimming took off 4 bases at V and 3 bases at J, with 14 bases between the two ends. The CDR3 has 15 residues. The CDR3 sequence is CASSETGGGKNIQYF. CDR3 in DNA: TGCGCCAGCAGCGAAACAGGTGGCGGCAAAAACATTCAGTACTTC. The full variable domain, its missing parts supplied by reference TRBV5-1 and TRBJ2-4, is KAGVTQTPRYLIKTRGQQVTLSCSPISGHRSVSWYQQTPGQGLQFLFEYFSETQRNKGNFPGRFSGRQFSNSRSEMNVSTLELGDSALYLCASSETGGGKNIQYFGAGTRLSVL.

This clone was observed a single time. The chain is built from TRBV5-1 and TRBJ1-1; possible D gene TRBD1, 6 bases. The CDR3 is 14 residues long. The V and J ends lost 0 bases and 5 bases respectively, with 11 bases between them. Per the germline V gene, CDR1 is SGHRS and CDR2 is YFSETQ. The CDR3 sequence is CASSLVGARTEAFF. CDR3 sequence (DNA): TGCGCCAGCAGCTTGGTGGGGGCGCGGACTGAAGCTTTCTTT.

This chain connects TRBV5-6 to TRBJ2-2; 7 positions agree with TRBD2. Germline CDR1 SGHDT, CDR2 YYEEEE. V gave up 4 bases and J gave up 6 bases; unmatched junction bases: 9. This CDR3 is built from 15 residues. The CDR3 loop reads CASSVTLSGPGELFF. The CDR3 DNA reads as TGTGCCAGCAGCGTGACCCTTAGCGGGCCCGGGGAGCTGTTTTTT. Variable domain in full (rest from reference TRBV5-6 and TRBJ2-2): DAGVTQSPTHLIKTRGQQVTLRCSPKSGHDTVSWYQQALGQGPQFIFQYYEEEERQRGNFPDRFSGHQFPNYSSELNVNALLLGDSALYLCASSVTLSGPGELFFGEGSRLTVL.

This clone was counted only a few times. The chain couples TRBV5-8 to TRBJ1-1; D is unclear. The CDR3 runs to 16 residues. Germline CDR1 and CDR2: SGHTS and YDEGEE. The germline V and J ends were trimmed by 7 bases and 4 bases, with 23 bases remaining between them. The CDR3 bases are TGTGCCAGCGGGTTTGGAAGGAGGAATCGAGGCACTGAAGCTTTCTTT. Residues: CASGFGRRNRGTEAFF. The complete variable domain, with remaining parts taken from reference TRBV5-8 and TRBJ1-1, reads EAGVTQSPTHLIKTRGQQATLRCSPISGHTSVYWYQQALGLGLQFLLWYDEGEERNRGNFPPRFSGRQFPNYSSELNVNALELEDSALYLCASGFGRRNRGTEAFFGQGTRLTVV.

This chain connects TRBV9 to TRBJ1-2; D call uncertain. V dropped 3 bases and J dropped 2 bases, with 14 bases sitting between them. CDR1 is SGDLS and CDR2 is YYNGEE in the germline V gene. The CDR3 covers 15 residues. The CDR3 loop reads CASSASLQRNYGYTF. The CDR3 coding sequence is TGTGCCAGCAGCGCCTCCCTACAGAGAAACTATGGCTACACCTTC.

The chain recombines TRBV9 with TRBJ2-2, with D perhaps TRBD2 (6 bases). Trimming took 0 bases from V and 5 from J, leaving 17 bases between them. The CDR3 sequence is 17 residues long. The germline CDR1 and CDR2 sequences are SGDLS and YYNGEE. CDR3 DNA: TGTGCCAGCAGCGTAGGGGCAAGACTAGGTTGGACCGGGGAGCTGTTTTTT. Translating gives CASSVGARLGWTGELFF.

This clone was found a few times. V is TRBV27 and J is TRBJ2-7, with 9 nucleotides matching TRBD1. The CDR3 extends over 14 amino acids. Trimming cost V 4 bases and J 6 bases; bases outside gene matches: 7. The V gene's germline CDR1 is MNHEY and CDR2 SMNVEV (reference sequence). The CDR3 is CASSSYRGPLEQYF. CDR3 nucleotide sequence: TGTGCCAGCAGTTCTTACAGGGGGCCCCTCGAGCAGTACTTC.

This clone was seen a handful of times. The V and J genes are TRBV30 and TRBJ2-7; 8 nucleotides match TRBD1. This CDR3 has 15 amino acids. Germline CDR1 and CDR2: GTSNPN and SVGIG (reference sequence). Trimming removed 1 base from V and 3 bases from J; junction bases left unmatched: 8. CDR3 DNA sequence: TGTGCCTGGAGTGCAGACAGGGGAGTAGGCTACGAGCAGTACTTC. This translates into CAWSADRGVGYEQYF.

The chain carries TRBV12-3 or TRBV12-4 and TRBJ2-2; possible D gene TRBD1, 5 bases. The CDR3 is 13 residues long. V lost 10 bases and J 5 bases, leaving 14 bases between the germline ends. The CDR3 here is CAIKGRVTGELFF. The CDR3 coding sequence is TGTGCCATCAAGGGCAGGGTTACCGGGGAGCTGTTTTTT.

This chain uses TRBV2 with TRBJ2-7; perhaps TRBD2 as D (7 bases). V was trimmed by 6 bases and J by 0 bases, leaving 18 bases between them. This CDR3 contains 16 residues. Germline V gene lookup returns CDR1 SNHLY and CDR2 FYNNEI. CDR3 nucleotide sequence: TGTGCCAGCAGCCACGAGGGGGGGGCCTTCTCCTACGAGCAGTACTTC. This sequence encodes CASSHEGGAFSYEQYF.

This chain uses TRBV29-1 with TRBJ2-5; 9 bases line up with TRBD2. V lost 5 bases and J lost 4; bases outside the gene matches: 14. This CDR3 has 16 amino acids. In germline, CDR1 is SQVTM, CDR2 ANQGSEA. The CDR3 sequence: CSVQSSSGVLGETQYF. CDR3 coding DNA: TGCAGCGTTCAGTCGTCTAGCGGGGTTCTAGGAGAGACCCAGTACTTC.

This clone was picked up a small number of times. J is TRBJ2-3 and V is TRBV2; tentatively, D is TRBD1 (6 bases). This CDR3 is built from 15 residues. Between the trimmed V and J ends, which lost 4 bases and 2 bases, there was a span of 13 bases. The germline V gene encodes CDR1 SNHLY and CDR2 FYNNEI. In DNA, the CDR3 is TGTGCCAGCAGTGTTGGACAGACAAACACAGATACGCAGTATTTT. It yields the protein CASSVGQTNTDTQYF. Full variable domain (remainder filled in from reference TRBV2 and TRBJ2-3): EPEVTQTPSHQVTQMGQEVILRCVPISNHLYFYWYRQILGQKVEFLVSFYNNEISEKSEIFDDQFSVERPDGSNFTLKIRSTKLEDSAMYFCASSVGQTNTDTQYFGPGTRLTVL.

The chain combines TRBV19 with TRBJ2-3; D is unclear. V gave up 4 bases and J gave up 0 bases, with 14 bases separating them. The CDR3 runs 16 residues. Germline V lookup: CDR1 LNHDA, CDR2 SQIVND (reference sequence). CDR3: CASSRGQGKSTDTQYF. The CDR3 DNA is TGTGCCAGTAGTAGAGGTCAAGGAAAGAGCACAGATACGCAGTATTTT.

The rearrangement uses TRBV18 and TRBJ2-3; the match to TRBD2 covers 7 bases. The CDR3 length is 16 residues. Germline V CDR1 and CDR2: KGHSH, LQKENI. V dropped 1 base and J dropped 1; count of bases not matched to a gene: 5. The CDR3 DNA is TGTGCCAGCTCACCACTGGGCGGGAGTGGCACAGATACGCAGTATTTT. Translating it yields CASSPLGGSGTDTQYF.

The V gene is TRBV9, the J gene TRBJ2-7, with a weak D call TRBD1 (5 bases). This CDR3 is 13 amino acids long. V was cut by 4 bases and J by 3 bases, with 11 bases left in between. Looked up from germline, CDR1 is SGDLS and CDR2 is YYNGEE. For the CDR3, the DNA is TGTGCCAGCAGCCCGCCGGACAACTACGAGCAGTACTTC. It codes for CASSPPDNYEQYF.

The rearrangement joins TRBV5-8 to TRBJ1-6, with 9 positions matching TRBD1. Unmatched junction bases numbered 5, after V lost 0 bases and J lost 10 bases. This CDR3 spans 15 amino acids. Germline V gene lookup returns CDR1 SGHTS and CDR2 YDEGEE. CDR3 coding DNA: TGTGCCAGCAGCTTGGATGGGACAGGGAAATCACCCCTCCACTTT. Translated: CASSLDGTGKSPLHF.

Only one count was recorded for this clone. J is TRBJ1-2 and V is TRBV2; 8 bases are shared with TRBD1. The CDR3 is 15 residues long. After removal of 6 bases from V and 4 bases from J, the junction contained 10 bases not matched to a gene. Per the germline V gene, CDR1 is SNHLY and CDR2 is FYNNEI. The CDR3 spells CASRLQAGQVYGYTF. CDR3 nucleotide sequence: TGTGCCAGCAGACTTCAAGCGGGACAGGTCTATGGCTACACCTTC.

The chain combines TRBV7-9 with TRBJ2-1; possibly TRBD1 for D (6 bases). CDR1 and CDR2 (germline): SEHNR, FQNEAQ (reference sequence). The V end was cut by 5 bases, the J end by 0 bases, with 14 bases between. The CDR3 has 16 residues. The CDR3 sequence is CASSPRGRSSYNEQFF. As DNA, the CDR3 is TGTGCCAGCAGCCCCAGGGGCCGCAGCTCCTACAATGAGCAGTTCTTC. The variable domain in full, with the rest retrieved from reference TRBV7-9 and TRBJ2-1, is DTGVSQNPRHKITKRGQNVTFRCDPISEHNRLYWYRQTLGQGPEFLTYFQNEAQLEKSRLLSDRFSAERPKGSFSTLEIQRTEQGDSAMYLCASSPRGRSSYNEQFFGPGTRLTVL.

J is TRBJ1-1 and V is TRBV6-2 or TRBV6-3, with 7 bases that match TRBD1. Germline V gives CDR1 MNHEY, CDR2 SVGEGT. Trimming removed 6 bases from V and 1 base from J; junction bases left unmatched: 5. This CDR3 has 14 amino acids. Written as DNA, the CDR3 is TGTGCCAGCAGCAAGACAGGGTGGAACACTGAAGCTTTCTTT. Protein: CASSKTGWNTEAFF.

The rearrangement joins TRBV19 to TRBJ1-5; D might be TRBD1 (6 bases). V was clipped by 8 bases and J by 0 bases, with 14 bases between them. The CDR3 length is 15 residues. Germline loops: CDR1 LNHDA, CDR2 SQIVND (reference sequence). CDR3 loop: CASREDRSSNQPQHF. The DNA for the CDR3 is TGTGCCAGTCGTGAGGACAGAAGTAGCAATCAGCCCCAGCATTTT.

The chain employs TRBV5-6 and TRBJ2-3; TRBD2 matches at 11 bases. There are 18 residues in the CDR3. V gave up 4 bases and J gave up 5 bases; unmatched junction bases: 15. CDR1 and CDR2 from the germline V gene are SGHDT and YYEEEE. CDR3 residues: CASSLRATSGSFVDTQYF. The CDR3 region has the DNA TGTGCCAGCAGCCTCCGGGCAACTAGCGGGAGTTTTGTAGATACGCAGTATTTT.

The V gene is TRBV7-3, the J gene TRBJ2-2; TRBD2 matches 9 bases. The CDR3 spans 17 residues. V lost 5 bases and J lost 4; bases outside the gene matches: 11. Germline loops: CDR1 SGHTA, CDR2 FQGTGA. CDR3 in DNA: TGTGCCAGCAGCCAATCCCCCCCACTAGCGGGCACCGGGGAGCTGTTTTTT. This codes for CASSQSPPLAGTGELFF.

This chain joins TRBV6-5 and TRBJ1-5; 9 nucleotides align to TRBD1. CDR1 is MNHEY and CDR2 is SVGAGI in the germline V gene. The V and J ends lost 6 bases and 6 bases, in that order; junction bases with no gene match: 6. This CDR3 has 14 residues. In DNA, the CDR3 is TGTGCCAGCAGACGCCTGGACAGGGGTCAGCCCCAGCATTTT. This gives the protein CASRRLDRGQPQHF.